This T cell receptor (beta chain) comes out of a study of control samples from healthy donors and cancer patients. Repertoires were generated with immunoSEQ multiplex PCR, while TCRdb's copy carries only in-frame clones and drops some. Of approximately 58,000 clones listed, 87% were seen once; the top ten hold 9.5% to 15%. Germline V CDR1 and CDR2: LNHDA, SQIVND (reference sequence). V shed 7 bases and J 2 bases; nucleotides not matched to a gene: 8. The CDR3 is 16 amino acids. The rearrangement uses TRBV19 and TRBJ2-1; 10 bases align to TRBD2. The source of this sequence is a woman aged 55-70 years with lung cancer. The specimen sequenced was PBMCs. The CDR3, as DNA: TGTGCCAGTATCCCAAATAGCGGGAGGACCTACAATGAGCAGTTCTTC. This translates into CASIPNSGRTYNEQFF.